Listed below are T cell receptor beta chains from one sample, sequenced in a study of blood T cell repertoires in COVID-19. This table comes from immunoSEQ multiplex PCR, and its TCRdb copy is limited to in-frame clones, with some not included. This table has some 200,000 clones, roughly nine tenths appearing once. Sequenced material: PBMCs or T cells enriched from blood (not recorded which). Receptor source: a woman younger than 35 in a cohort exposed to, infected with or recovered from COVID-19 (not recorded which). Both conserved end residues are trimmed from each CDR3. Each record gives: J gene, V gene, CDR3 protein.

>TRBJ2-7|TRBV28
ASSSAAGGSYEQY
>TRBJ2-2|TRBV5-8
ASRGGQGPDTGELF
>TRBJ2-5|TRBV10-1
ASSDPGQGTGQTQY
>TRBJ2-5|TRBV5-1
ASSPTRAGQETQY
>TRBJ2-3|TRBV27
ASRSRQGAGNTQY
>TRBJ2-1|TRBV25-1
ASSDGDWPVNEQF
>TRBJ1-6|TRBV6-5
ASHSSGNSPLH
>TRBJ1-2|TRBV6-1
ASSEDGEYGYT
>TRBJ1-1|TRBV10-3
ASRQVPSGHTEAF
>TRBJ2-1|TRBV9
ASSTGTGPYNEQF
>TRBJ2-7|TRBV19
ASSMTSGRASVREQY
>TRBJ1-1|TRBV14
ASSQGEVEAF
>TRBJ2-2|TRBV2
ASSEALPGTNTGELF
>TRBJ2-3|TRBV15
ATSREADNTDTQY